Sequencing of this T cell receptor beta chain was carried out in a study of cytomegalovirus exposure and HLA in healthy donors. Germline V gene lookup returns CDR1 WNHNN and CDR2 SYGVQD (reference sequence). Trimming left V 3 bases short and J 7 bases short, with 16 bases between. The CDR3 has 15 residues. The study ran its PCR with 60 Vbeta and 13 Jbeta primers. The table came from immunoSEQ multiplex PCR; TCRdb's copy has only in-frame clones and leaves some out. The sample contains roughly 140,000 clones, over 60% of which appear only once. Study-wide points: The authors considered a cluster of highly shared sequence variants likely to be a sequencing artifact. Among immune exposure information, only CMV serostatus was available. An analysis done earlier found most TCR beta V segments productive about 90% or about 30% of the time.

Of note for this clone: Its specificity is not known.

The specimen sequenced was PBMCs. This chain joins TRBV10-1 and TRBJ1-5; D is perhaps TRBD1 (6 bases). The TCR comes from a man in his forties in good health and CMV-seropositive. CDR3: CASSDATGSGQPQHF. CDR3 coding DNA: TGCGCCAGCAGTGACGCAACAGGGTCGGGCCAGCCCCAGCATTTT.